One and the same sample provided the 22 T cell receptor beta chains below, sequenced in a study of blood T cell repertoires in COVID-19. Only in-frame clones appear in the TCRdb table, and some are missing; sequencing was by immunoSEQ multiplex PCR. Found here are tens of thousands of clones, roughly 87% of them singletons; the top ten hold 1.5% to 2%. The sample consisted of peripheral blood. The receptors come from a man in his 60s with acute or convalescent COVID-19.

The chain joins TRBV5-6 to TRBJ2-7, with 10 nucleotides matching TRBD2. Germline CDR1 and CDR2: SGHDT and YYEEEE. The CDR3 is made up of 13 amino acids. V lost 6 bases to trimming and J lost 6 bases; unmatched junction nucleotides: 6. The CDR3 DNA reads as TGTGCCAGCACCCGCCGACTAGCGGGCGAGCAGTACTTC. It codes for CASTRRLAGEQYF.

The chain has TRBV27 and TRBJ1-4, with 11 bases fitting TRBD1. V shed 7 bases and J 6 bases; nucleotides not matched to a gene: 1. From germline, CDR1 is MNHEY and CDR2 SMNVEV (reference sequence). The CDR3 is 13 residues long. This CDR3 reads CASTDRGHEKLFF. DNA of the CDR3: TGTGCCAGCACGGACAGGGGGCATGAAAAACTGTTTTTT.

The chain links TRBV7-8 to TRBJ1-3, with D possibly being TRBD1 (6 bases). Trimming took off 4 bases at V and 0 bases at J, with 13 bases between the two ends. Germline values: CDR1 SGHVS, CDR2 FQNEAQ. There are 16 residues in the CDR3. The CDR3 region is CASSSRTDFSGNTIYF. The CDR3 DNA follows: TGTGCCAGCAGCTCCCGGACAGACTTCTCTGGAAACACCATATATTTT.

The J gene is TRBJ1-5, the V gene TRBV6-2 or TRBV6-3; no reliable D call. The CDR3 totals 13 residues. V lost 3 bases to trimming and J lost 5 bases, with 8 bases between them. Per the germline V gene, CDR1 is MNHEY and CDR2 is SVGEGT. CDR3 in DNA: TGTGCCAGCAGTTATTTCGGGGATCAGCCCCAGCATTTT. Translating gives CASSYFGDQPQHF.

J is TRBJ1-1 and V is TRBV27; 7 nucleotides match TRBD1. Germline CDR1 MNHEY, CDR2 SMNVEV (reference sequence). This CDR3 region has 12 residues. J lost 9 bases, V lost 6 bases, and 7 bases had no gene match. CDR3: CASSPPTGQAFF. The CDR3 region has the DNA TGTGCCAGCAGCCCTCCGACAGGGCAAGCTTTCTTT.

This chain links TRBV5-4 with TRBJ2-2, with 10 bases fitting TRBD1. Germline lookup yields CDR1 SGHNT and CDR2 YYREEE (reference sequence). The CDR3 is 16 residues long. With 3 bases clipped from V and 4 bases from J, the junction kept 6 bases outside the gene matches. DNA for the CDR3: TGTGCCAGCAGCTCAGGGGGACAGGGGAGCACCGGGGAGCTGTTTTTT. Translated: CASSSGGQGSTGELFF.

This clone was recorded only once. The chain carries TRBV28 and TRBJ1-5, with D possibly being TRBD1 (5 bases). Germline V gene lookup returns CDR1 MDHEN and CDR2 SYDVKM. The CDR3 totals 14 residues. Trimming pared 2 bases from V and 2 bases from J, leaving 7 bases between. CDR3 DNA: TGTGCCAGCAGTTTAGCAGGGCGCAATCAGCCCCAGCATTTT. Translation: CASSLAGRNQPQHF.

The chain combines TRBV11-2 with TRBJ2-7, with 12 bases that match TRBD1. CDR1 and CDR2 from the germline V gene are SGHAT and FQNNGV. V lost 0 bases to trimming and J lost 3 bases; unmatched junction nucleotides: 6. This CDR3 region has 17 residues. Here the CDR3 reads CASSLDPGTGGNYEQYF. The CDR3 region has the DNA TGTGCCAGCAGCTTAGACCCCGGGACAGGGGGCAACTACGAGCAGTACTTC.

The V gene is TRBV6-5, the J gene TRBJ2-3, with D maybe TRBD2 (7 bases). Germline V lookup: CDR1 MNHEY, CDR2 SVGAGI. The CDR3 loop spans 12 amino acids. V was cut by 11 bases and J by 5 bases, with 14 bases left in between. Here the CDR3 reads CAPRGGGDTQYF. In DNA, the CDR3 is TGTGCCCCCCGAGGGGGGGGAGATACGCAGTATTTT.

This chain connects TRBV3-1 (or the pseudogene TRBV3-2) to TRBJ1-6, with a weak D call TRBD1 (5 bases). V gave up 4 bases and J gave up 9 bases, with 19 bases separating them. Germline-derived CDR1 and CDR2 are LGHDT and YNNKEL (reference sequence). The CDR3 spans 16 residues. CDR3 DNA sequence: TGTGCCAGCAGCCCAACCGCAGGGAGGGTTGTTTCACCCCTCCACTTT. Protein sequence: CASSPTAGRVVSPLHF.

The V gene is TRBV27, the J gene TRBJ2-2; possibly TRBD1 for D (6 bases). This CDR3 spans 17 amino acids. V was clipped by 5 bases and J by 6 bases, with 22 bases between them. Germline CDR1 and CDR2: MNHEY and SMNVEV (reference sequence). The CDR3 DNA reads as TGTGCCAGCAGTGCCCCTCTCAGACAGGTTTTTTCCGGGGAGCTGTTTTTT. Translating it yields CASSAPLRQVFSGELFF.

The chain links TRBV4-1 to TRBJ1-1, with a tentative D call TRBD1 (6 bases). This CDR3 contains 16 residues. The V and J ends lost 5 bases and 1 base respectively, with 17 bases between them. From germline, CDR1 is MGHRA and CDR2 YSYEKL. CDR3 region: CASSARPGGANTEAFF. The CDR3, as DNA: TGCGCCAGCAGCGCACGTCCGGGGGGCGCGAACACTGAAGCTTTCTTT.

The chain carries TRBV7-2 and TRBJ1-2; 12 bases agree with TRBD1. V dropped 0 bases and J dropped 7; count of bases not matched to a gene: 6. The germline V gene has CDR1 SGHTA and CDR2 FQGNSA. The CDR3 loop spans 16 amino acids. The CDR3 spells CASSLAGQGAVGGYTF. The CDR3 DNA follows: TGTGCCAGCAGCTTAGCGGGACAGGGGGCTGTTGGTGGCTACACCTTC.

This clone has more than one count but fewer than ten. The rearrangement uses TRBV3-1 (or the pseudogene TRBV3-2) and TRBJ1-6; a weak D match, TRBD1 (5 bases). The CDR3 has 16 amino acids. Germline CDR1 and CDR2: LGHDT and YNNKEL (reference sequence). Trimming removed 4 bases at V and 8 bases at J, with 18 bases between. The CDR3 region is CASSRTRGGFDSPLHF. Here the CDR3 DNA reads TGTGCCAGCAGCCGAACGCGGGGGGGATTTGATTCACCCCTCCACTTT.

The chain couples TRBV7-9 to TRBJ1-1, with 7 bases aligning to TRBD1. Looked up from germline, CDR1 is SEHNR and CDR2 is FQNEAQ (reference sequence). CDR3 length: 13 amino acids. V lost 7 bases to trimming and J lost 5 bases; unmatched junction nucleotides: 7. CDR3 protein: CASTPTTGTEAFF. The CDR3 DNA sequence: TGTGCCAGCACCCCCACGACAGGGACTGAAGCTTTCTTT.

This rearrangement joins TRBV11-3 to TRBJ2-1; 8 bases agree with TRBD2. Germline loops: CDR1 SGHNT, CDR2 YENEEA. This CDR3 region has 15 residues. After removal of 1 base from V and 4 bases from J, the junction contained 3 bases not matched to a gene. The CDR3 reads CASSLVGGDYNEQFF. CDR3 sequence (DNA): TGTGCCAGCAGCTTAGTCGGGGGGGATTACAATGAGCAGTTCTTC.

The CDR3 spells CASSLWGDQPQHF. The CDR3 nucleotides are TGTGCCAGCAGTTTATGGGGGGACCAGCCCCAGCATTTT. This sequence joins TRBV12-3 or TRBV12-4 and TRBJ1-5; a possible D gene is TRBD1 (5 bases). This CDR3 region has 13 residues. Trimming stripped 2 bases from V and 7 bases from J, with 9 bases between.

The chain recombines TRBV3-1 (or the pseudogene TRBV3-2) with TRBJ1-1; D is unresolved. The CDR3 runs to 14 residues. V lost 3 bases to trimming and J lost 2 bases, with 10 bases between them. Germline loops: CDR1 LGHDT, CDR2 YNNKEL (reference sequence). The CDR3 DNA reads TGTGCCAGCAGCCACGGCAGGTCCAACACTGAAGCTTTCTTT. Translated, it gives CASSHGRSNTEAFF.

The J gene is TRBJ1-2, the V gene TRBV5-1; 9 bases align to TRBD1. Trimming removed 3 bases from V and 8 bases from J; junction bases left unmatched: 8. This CDR3 region has 14 residues. Germline assignment: CDR1 SGHRS and CDR2 YFSETQ. CDR3 residues: CASSSGTGHGGYTF. The DNA for the CDR3 is TGCGCCAGCAGCTCCGGGACAGGGCATGGGGGCTACACCTTC.

This chain connects TRBV29-1 to TRBJ2-2; the match to TRBD1 covers 7 bases. The V gene end was trimmed by 4 bases and the J gene end by 5 bases; junction bases not matched to a gene: 7. Germline lookup yields CDR1 SQVTM and CDR2 ANQGSEA. The CDR3 has 14 residues. The CDR3 is CSVGSHRGTGELFF. CDR3 DNA: TGCAGCGTTGGTAGCCACAGGGGTACCGGGGAGCTGTTTTTT.

The rearrangement uses TRBV7-2 and TRBJ1-1; D ambiguous. This CDR3 region has 11 residues. V lost 4 bases and J lost 11, with 11 bases in between. Germline V lookup: CDR1 SGHTA, CDR2 FQGNSA. CDR3: CASSSRQVAFF. The CDR3 coding sequence is TGTGCCAGCAGCTCCCGTCAGGTGGCTTTCTTT.

The chain carries TRBV9 and TRBJ2-3; no clear D. CDR1 is SGDLS, CDR2 YYNGEE, per germline. CDR3 length equals 15 residues. The V and J ends lost 3 bases and 2 bases respectively, with 13 bases between them. In DNA form, the CDR3 reads TGTGCCAGCAGCGAACTATCAAGACCCACAGATACGCAGTATTTT. This sequence encodes CASSELSRPTDTQYF.